A selection of T cell receptor beta chains follows, all from one sample in a study of control samples from healthy donors and cancer patients. Profiling relied on immunoSEQ multiplex PCR, and the TCRdb table lists in-frame clones only, not all of them. This table has some 140,000 clones, roughly 92% appearing once. The sequenced sample consisted of blood. These receptors were taken from a man aged 30-40 years in good health. CDR3s include the opening cysteine and the closing phenylalanine or tryptophan. D genes are given only for firm matches. Size values are once, few and many counts, or a class for expanded clones, and some rows have none.

size	V	D	J	DNA	CDR3
.	TRBV5-5	.	TRBJ2-7	TGTGCCAGCAGCTCTGGACAAACCTACGAGCAGTACTTC	CASSSGQTYEQYF
.	TRBV14	.	TRBJ2-7	TGTGCCAGCAGCCAGTTGACTAGACCGGGCGAGCAGTACTTC	CASSQLTRPGEQYF
.	TRBV27	.	TRBJ2-6	TGTGCCAGCAGTTATACTTCCCAGGGTGGGGCCAACGTCCTGACTTTC	CASSYTSQGGANVLTF
.	TRBV6-5	.	TRBJ1-4	TGTGCCAGCATGGTCTCGGGACAAGCGAAAAAACTGTTTTTT	CASMVSGQAKKLFF
.	TRBV28	.	TRBJ1-5	TGTGCCAGCAGTTTATTATCCCGGCAGGGGCATCAGCCCCAGCATTTT	CASSLLSRQGHQPQHF
.	TRBV28	.	TRBJ2-5	TGTGCCAGCAGTTTATGGAGCGGCATCTCCGAGACCCAGTACTTC	CASSLWSGISETQYF
.	TRBV6-6	.	TRBJ1-3	TGTGCCAGCAGATTGACAGGCGGAAACACCATATATTTT	CASRLTGGNTIYF
.	TRBV5-4	TRBD1	TRBJ2-1	TGTGCCAGCAGCTCGATGTTGGACAGGGATATCTTC	CASSSMLDRDIF
.	TRBV9	.	TRBJ1-6	TGTGCCAGCAGCGTAGACGCGAATTCACCCCTCCACTTT	CASSVDANSPLHF
.	TRBV5-1	TRBD1	TRBJ1-1	TGCGCCAGCAGGGAAGGACAGGGAGGAACATGGGCTTTCTTT	CASREGQGGTWAFF
few	TRBV5-6	.	TRBJ1-5	TGTGCCAGCAGCTTGGCCTCCGGGAACTATCAGCATTTT	CASSLASGNYQHF
.	TRBV19	.	TRBJ1-2	TGTGCCAGTAGTACTCGGGACGGCTATGGCTACACCTTC	CASSTRDGYGYTF
.	TRBV14	.	TRBJ1-1	TGTGCCAGCAGGATGTCGGTAATCACTGAAGCTTTCTTT	CASRMSVITEAFF
.	TRBV1	.	TRBJ2-7	TGCACCAGCAGCCAAGATTGGGGACTAGCGGGAGGGCCAGGCAACGAGCAGTACTTC	CTSSQDWGLAGGPGNEQYF
.	TRBV9	TRBD2	TRBJ2-7	TGTGCCAGCGGGGGAGGGGAATCCTACGAGCAGTACTTC	CASGGGESYEQYF
.	TRBV20-1	.	TRBJ2-3	TGCAGTGCTAGTCAGGGGAGGGAAAATACGCAGTATTTT	CSASQGRENTQYF
.	TRBV2	TRBD2	TRBJ2-1	TGTGCCAGCAGGAAACGACCTAGGACTAGCGGAAATGAGCAGTTCTTC	CASRKRPRTSGNEQFF
.	TRBV7-8	.	TRBJ2-7	TGTGCCAGCAGCTTTGCTTCGGGTCTCTACGAGCAGTACTTC	CASSFASGLYEQYF
.	TRBV6-5	.	TRBJ2-2	TGTGCCAGCAGTTATGTCAGGGGAACCGGGGAGCTGTTTTTT	CASSYVRGTGELFF
.	TRBV5-4	TRBD1	TRBJ2-4	TGTGCCAGCAGCTTGAGACAGGGGACCAAAAACATTCAGTACTTC	CASSLRQGTKNIQYF
.	TRBV28	TRBD1	TRBJ2-7	TGTGCCAGCATACCCCGAGGGACAGGGGTGTACGAGCAGTACTTC	CASIPRGTGVYEQYF
.	TRBV5-6	.	TRBJ2-7	TGTGCCAGCAGCTTGTTTCGAAGCGAGCAGTACTTC	CASSLFRSEQYF
.	TRBV6-1	TRBD1	TRBJ2-3	TGTGCCAGCAGTGAAGGGACAGGGAGCACAGATACGCAGTATTTT	CASSEGTGSTDTQYF
.	TRBV14	.	TRBJ1-1	TGTGCCAGCAGCCAAGGTCAGTTGGGCGGACTGAACACTGAAGCTTTCTTT	CASSQGQLGGLNTEAFF
.	TRBV19	.	TRBJ2-2	TGTGCCAGTAGTATGTCACAGGGGAACACCGGGGAGCTGTTTTTT	CASSMSQGNTGELFF
.	TRBV27	TRBD1	TRBJ2-7	TGTGCCAGCAGTTCCACCGGGACAGGGTCGTACGAGCAGTACTTC	CASSSTGTGSYEQYF
.	TRBV4-3	TRBD2	TRBJ2-1	TGCGCCAGCAGCCGAGGGACTAGCGACTACAATGAGCAGTTCTTC	CASSRGTSDYNEQFF
once	TRBV7-2	.	TRBJ2-1	TGTGCCAGCAGCCTACGGGGGCACAGCTCCTACAATGAGCAGTTCTTC	CASSLRGHSSYNEQFF
.	TRBV4-1	.	TRBJ2-3	TGCGCCAGCAGCCCGCAAGAGGCCCGGGATACGCAGTATTTT	CASSPQEARDTQYF
.	TRBV2	TRBD1	TRBJ2-7	TGTGCCAGCTTACCGGGACAGGGTGGGGAGCAGTACTTC	CASLPGQGGEQYF
.	TRBV28	.	TRBJ2-1	TGTGCCAGCAGTTTAGAGCGAGCTCGGGATGAGCAGTTCTTC	CASSLERARDEQFF
.	TRBV27	TRBD1	TRBJ2-5	TGTGCCAGCAGTTCTCGGACAGGGAGAAGGGAGACCCAGTACTTC	CASSSRTGRRETQYF
.	TRBV9	TRBD2	TRBJ2-5	TGTGCCAGCAGCGAGGGGAGGGGATCTGAAACGGAGACCCAGTACTTC	CASSEGRGSETETQYF
.	TRBV14	.	TRBJ1-2	TGTGCCAGCAGCCAGACGCTAGACTATGGCTACACCTTC	CASSQTLDYGYTF
.	TRBV28	.	TRBJ1-3	TGTGCCAGCAGTTTTAGTGTCGAGGTTGCTGGAAACACCATATATTTT	CASSFSVEVAGNTIYF
.	TRBV11-3	TRBD2	TRBJ2-1	TGTGCCAGCAGCTTATTTGGACTAGCAGTCAGTACTGAGCAGTTCTTC	CASSLFGLAVSTEQFF
once	TRBV3-1/TRBV3-2	TRBD2	TRBJ2-1	TGTGCCAGCAGCCAGGGGGGCGGGAGGGCCGTTCATGAGCAGTTCTTC	CASSQGGGRAVHEQFF
.	TRBV7-2	TRBD1	TRBJ1-1	TGTGCCAGCAGCTTAAGAGGGACAGGGGGCACTGAAGCTTTCTTT	CASSLRGTGGTEAFF
.	TRBV18	.	TRBJ2-7	TGTGCCAGCTCACCGACAGGCTACGAGCAGTACTTC	CASSPTGYEQYF
.	TRBV7-9	.	TRBJ2-1	TGTGCCAGCAGCTTAGCGGGAGGAGACAATGAGCAGTTCTTC	CASSLAGGDNEQFF